The 12 T cell receptor beta chains in this list originate from one sample, sequenced in a study of blood T cell repertoires in COVID-19. Measured with immunoSEQ multiplex PCR; TCRdb has only the in-frame clones, and not every one. This table has roughly 260,000 clones, 91% appearing once. Sample: PBMCs or T cells enriched from blood (not recorded which). The source of these receptors is a human donor in a cohort exposed to, infected with or recovered from COVID-19 (not recorded which). The donor label of this sample is uncertain.

The rearrangement joins TRBV19 to TRBJ1-3; D is unclear. CDR1 and CDR2 from the germline V gene are LNHDA and SQIVND (reference sequence). The CDR3 loop spans 16 amino acids. Trimming shortened V by 4 bases and J by 0 bases, and 13 bases separated the two germline ends. CDR3 protein: CASSTPSSSSGNTIYF. CDR3 nucleotides: TGTGCCAGTAGTACCCCTTCGAGCTCCTCTGGAAACACCATATATTTT.

This rearrangement joins TRBV20-1 to TRBJ2-1; tentative D call: TRBD2 (7 bases). Germline CDR1 and CDR2: DFQATT and SNEGSKA (reference sequence). Trimming took 3 bases from V and 5 from J, leaving 17 bases between them. The CDR3 is 15 amino acids. The chain's CDR3 is CSASPRGAIDNEQFF. DNA of the CDR3: TGCAGTGCTAGTCCCCGGGGGGCAATCGACAATGAGCAGTTCTTC.

CDR3 in DNA: TGCGCCAGCAGCCAGGAGGCGGGGAGGGAGAACACCGGGGAGCTGTTTTTT. As protein: CASSQEAGRENTGELFF. V gene TRBV4-1 combines with J gene TRBJ2-2; 7 bases agree with TRBD2. Trimming took 3 bases from V and 1 from J; bases not matched to a gene: 8. CDR1 is MGHRA and CDR2 is YSYEKL in the germline V gene. The CDR3 sequence is 17 residues long.

The gene calls are TRBV5-5 and TRBJ1-5; a possible D gene is TRBD1 (5 bases). Trimming left V 2 bases short and J 4 bases short, with 10 bases between. This CDR3 contains 14 residues. Germline CDR1 SGHKS, CDR2 YYEKEE (reference sequence). The DNA of the CDR3 is TGTGCCAGCAGCTTAATGGGGGGAAATCAGCCCCAGCATTTT. Its protein product is CASSLMGGNQPQHF.

The V gene is TRBV10-3, the J gene TRBJ1-1, with D uncertain. The V gene lost 6 bases and the J gene lost 0 bases, with 5 bases spanning the gap. Per germline, CDR1 ENHRY and CDR2 SYGVKD. CDR3 length equals 12 residues. CDR3 DNA: TGTGCCATCAGGTCTCTGAACACTGAAGCTTTCTTT. It codes for CAIRSLNTEAFF.

The chain uses TRBV7-2 and TRBJ2-7; 9 nucleotides line up with TRBD2. V shed 3 bases and J 2 bases; nucleotides not matched to a gene: 8. Germline CDR1 is SGHTA and CDR2 is FQGNSA. This CDR3 has 16 amino acids. The CDR3 sequence is CASSLSESGGTYEQYF. CDR3 nucleotides: TGTGCCAGCAGCTTGTCCGAGAGCGGGGGGACCTACGAGCAGTACTTC. Full variable domain (outside the CDR3, taken from reference TRBV7-2 and TRBJ2-7): GAGVSQSPSNKVTEKGKDVELRCDPISGHTALYWYRQSLGQGLEFLIYFQGNSAPDKSGLPSDRFSAERTGGSVSTLTIQRTQQEDSAVYLCASSLSESGGTYEQYFGPGTRLTVT.

The genes are TRBV27 and TRBJ1-6; D ambiguous. V shed 5 bases and J shed 6 bases, with 5 bases lying between them. The CDR3 runs 12 residues. The germline V gene encodes CDR1 MNHEY and CDR2 SMNVEV (reference sequence). The CDR3 bases are TGTGCCAGCAGTACTTTTAATTCACCCCTCCACTTT. Protein: CASSTFNSPLHF.

This chain uses TRBV7-9 with TRBJ1-5; 9 positions match TRBD1. This CDR3 has 16 amino acids. V was pared by 4 bases and J by 3 bases, with 7 bases of the junction left unmatched. Per the germline V gene, CDR1 is SEHNR and CDR2 is FQNEAQ (reference sequence). CDR3 residues: CASSSGQGWYNQPQHF. In nucleotides, the CDR3 is TGTGCCAGCAGCTCCGGACAGGGGTGGTACAATCAGCCCCAGCATTTT.

The gene calls are TRBV4-1 and TRBJ1-3; D not resolved. The CDR3 spans 15 residues. Germline CDR1 and CDR2: MGHRA and YSYEKL. V lost 0 bases and J 2 bases, leaving 8 bases between the germline ends. The CDR3 nucleotides read TGCGCCAGCAGCCAAGATGGGAGCACTGGAAACACCATATATTTT. Translation gives CASSQDGSTGNTIYF.

This clone was found once. This chain joins TRBV12-5 and TRBJ2-7, with TRBD1 matching over 7 bases. The CDR3 length is 13 residues. The germline V gene has CDR1 LGHNT and CDR2 FRNRAP. V lost 5 bases, J lost 3 bases, and 4 bases stayed unmatched. The CDR3, as DNA: TGTGCTAGTGGTCCGGGACAGAACTACGAGCAGTACTTC. This gives the protein CASGPGQNYEQYF.

The CDR3 loop is CATSAVDYNEQFF. In DNA, the CDR3 is TGTGCCACCTCAGCGGTGGACTACAATGAGCAGTTCTTC. This chain links TRBV2 with TRBJ2-1; D may be TRBD2 (5 bases). The germline gives CDR1 SNHLY, CDR2 FYNNEI. Trimming removed 10 bases from V and 3 bases from J, with 13 bases in between. The CDR3 is 13 amino acids.

This clone was observed once. The genes are TRBV3-1 (or the pseudogene TRBV3-2) and TRBJ2-5, with 7 bases matching TRBD2. The germline CDR1 and CDR2 sequences are LGHDT and YNNKEL (reference sequence). This CDR3 contains 15 residues. V lost 4 bases and J lost 4; bases outside the gene matches: 9. CDR3 loop: CASSPAWGEGETQYF. CDR3 sequence (DNA): TGTGCCAGCAGCCCCGCGTGGGGGGAGGGAGAGACCCAGTACTTC.